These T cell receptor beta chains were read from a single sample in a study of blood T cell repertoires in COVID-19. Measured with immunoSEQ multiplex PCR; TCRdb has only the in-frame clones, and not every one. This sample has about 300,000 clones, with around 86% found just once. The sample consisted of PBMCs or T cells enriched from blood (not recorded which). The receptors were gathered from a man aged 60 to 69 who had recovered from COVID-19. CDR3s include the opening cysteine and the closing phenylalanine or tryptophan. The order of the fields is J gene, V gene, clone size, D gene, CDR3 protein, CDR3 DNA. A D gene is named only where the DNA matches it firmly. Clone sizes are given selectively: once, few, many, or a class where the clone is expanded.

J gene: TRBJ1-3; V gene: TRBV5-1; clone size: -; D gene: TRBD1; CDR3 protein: CASSLGQGARANTIYF; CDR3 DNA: TGCGCCAGCAGCTTGGGACAGGGGGCTAGGGCAAACACCATATATTTT
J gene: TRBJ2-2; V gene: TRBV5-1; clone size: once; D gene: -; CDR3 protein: CASSLASETGELFF; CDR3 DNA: TGCGCCAGCAGCTTGGCCAGTGAAACCGGGGAGCTGTTTTTT
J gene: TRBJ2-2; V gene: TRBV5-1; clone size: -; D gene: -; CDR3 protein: CASSLERLRTGELFF; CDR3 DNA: TGCGCCAGCAGCTTGGAGCGGCTGCGAACCGGGGAGCTGTTTTTT
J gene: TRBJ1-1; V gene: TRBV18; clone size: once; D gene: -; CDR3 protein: CASSLGGTSNTEAFF; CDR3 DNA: TGTGCCAGCTCCCTCGGGGGGACATCGAACACTGAAGCTTTCTTT
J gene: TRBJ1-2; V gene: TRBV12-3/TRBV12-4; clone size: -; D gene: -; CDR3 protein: CATRTVGYGYTF; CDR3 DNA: TGTGCGACCCGGACAGTGGGCTATGGCTACACCTTC
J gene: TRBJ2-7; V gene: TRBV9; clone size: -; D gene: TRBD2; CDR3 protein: CASSAGTSSSEQYF; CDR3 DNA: TGTGCCAGCAGCGCCGGGACTAGTTCTTCCGAGCAGTACTTC
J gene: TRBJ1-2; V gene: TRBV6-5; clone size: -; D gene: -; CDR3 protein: CASSRDNRTPPGYTF; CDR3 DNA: TGTGCCAGCAGCCGAGATAATCGAACCCCGCCGGGCTACACCTTC
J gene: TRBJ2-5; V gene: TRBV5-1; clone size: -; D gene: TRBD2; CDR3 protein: CASSVGERLAGPQETQYF; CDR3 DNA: TGCGCCAGCAGCGTCGGGGAACGACTAGCGGGACCCCAAGAGACCCAGTACTTC
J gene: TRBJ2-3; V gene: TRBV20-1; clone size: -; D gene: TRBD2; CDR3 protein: CSASRGTSGDTDTQYF; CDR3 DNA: TGCAGTGCTAGTAGGGGGACTAGCGGAGACACAGATACGCAGTATTTT
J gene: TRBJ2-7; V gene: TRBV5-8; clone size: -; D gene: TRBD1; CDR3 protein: CASSSPGTASYEQYF; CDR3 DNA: TGTGCCAGCAGCTCCCCCGGGACAGCCTCCTACGAGCAGTACTTC
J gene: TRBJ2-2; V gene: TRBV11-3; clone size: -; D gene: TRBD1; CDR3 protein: CASSPGTGSAGELFF; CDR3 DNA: TGTGCCAGCAGCCCCGGGACAGGGAGTGCCGGGGAGCTGTTTTTT
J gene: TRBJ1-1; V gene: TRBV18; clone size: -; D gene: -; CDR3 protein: CASSPDLGTEAFF; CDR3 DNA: TGTGCCAGCTCACCGGACTTAGGCACTGAAGCTTTCTTT
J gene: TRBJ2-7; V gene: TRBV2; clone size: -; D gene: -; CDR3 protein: CASSPSTHSYEQYF; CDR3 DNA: TGTGCCAGCAGCCCCTCGACTCATTCCTACGAGCAGTACTTC
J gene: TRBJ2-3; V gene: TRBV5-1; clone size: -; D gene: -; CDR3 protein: CASSQLQVDDTQYF; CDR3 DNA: TGCGCCAGCAGCCAACTGCAGGTCGACGATACGCAGTATTTT
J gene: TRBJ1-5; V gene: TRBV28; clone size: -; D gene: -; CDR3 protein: CASSRRGGYSNQPQHF; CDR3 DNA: TGTGCCAGCAGTCGACGGGGGGGGTATAGCAATCAGCCCCAGCATTTT
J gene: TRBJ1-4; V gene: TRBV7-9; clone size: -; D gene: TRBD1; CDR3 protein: CASSLFRDRGQEKLFF; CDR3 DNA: TGTGCCAGCAGCTTATTTCGTGACAGGGGGCAAGAAAAACTGTTTTTT
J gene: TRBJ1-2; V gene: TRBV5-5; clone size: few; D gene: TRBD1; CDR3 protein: CASSPGTGAGSGYTF; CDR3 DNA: TGTGCCAGCAGCCCAGGGACAGGGGCAGGGAGTGGCTACACCTTC
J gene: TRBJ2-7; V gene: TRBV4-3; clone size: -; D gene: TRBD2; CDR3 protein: CASSQNIAGVTYEQYF; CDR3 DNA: TGCGCCAGCAGCCAAAATATAGCGGGAGTAACCTACGAGCAGTACTTC
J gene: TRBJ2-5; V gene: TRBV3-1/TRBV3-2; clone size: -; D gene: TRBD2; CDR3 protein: CASSRGTSGSRETQYF; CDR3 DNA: TGTGCCAGCAGCCGAGGGACTAGCGGGAGTCGAGAGACCCAGTACTTC
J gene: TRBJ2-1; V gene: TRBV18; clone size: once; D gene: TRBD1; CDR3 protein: CASSGDSNSYNEQFF; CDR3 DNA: TGTGCCAGCTCGGGGGACAGTAATTCCTACAATGAGCAGTTCTTC
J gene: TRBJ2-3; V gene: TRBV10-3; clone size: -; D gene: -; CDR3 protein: CAISESRILCLTDTQYF; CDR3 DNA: TGTGCCATCAGTGAGTCGAGAATCCTTTGTTTGACAGATACGCAGTATTTT
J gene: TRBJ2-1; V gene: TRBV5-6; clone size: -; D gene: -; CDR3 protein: CASSLDAGAGQFF; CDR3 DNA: TGTGCCAGCAGCTTGGACGCGGGGGCCGGCCAGTTCTTC
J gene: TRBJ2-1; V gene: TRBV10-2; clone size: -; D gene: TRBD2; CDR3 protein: CASRVTGTSGWNEQFF; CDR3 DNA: TGCGCCAGCAGAGTAACCGGGACTAGCGGGTGGAATGAGCAGTTCTTC
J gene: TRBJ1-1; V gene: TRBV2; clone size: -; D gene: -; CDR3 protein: CASSACAVCEAFF; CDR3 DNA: TGTGCCAGCAGTGCTTGCGCGGTTTGTGAAGCTTTCTTT
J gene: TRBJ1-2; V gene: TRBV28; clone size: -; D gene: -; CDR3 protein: CASSKNNRNYGYTF; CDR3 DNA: TGTGCCAGCAGCAAAAATAACAGGAACTATGGCTACACCTTC
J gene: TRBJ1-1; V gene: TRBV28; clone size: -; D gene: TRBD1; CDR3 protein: CASSWSGGGSEAFF; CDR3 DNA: TGTGCCAGCAGTTGGTCAGGGGGAGGCTCTGAAGCTTTCTTT
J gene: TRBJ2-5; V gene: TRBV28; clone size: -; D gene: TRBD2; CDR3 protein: CASSLRLAGGKTQYF; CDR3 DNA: TGTGCCAGCAGTCTTAGACTAGCGGGGGGAAAGACCCAGTACTTC
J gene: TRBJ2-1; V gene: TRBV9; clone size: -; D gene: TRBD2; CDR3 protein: CASSVIPSGRNEQFF; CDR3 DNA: TGTGCCAGCAGCGTAATACCTAGCGGGAGAAATGAGCAGTTCTTC
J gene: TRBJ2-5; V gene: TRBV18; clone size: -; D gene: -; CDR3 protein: CASSPSSETQYF; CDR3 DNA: TGTGCCAGCTCACCATCCTCAGAGACCCAGTACTTC
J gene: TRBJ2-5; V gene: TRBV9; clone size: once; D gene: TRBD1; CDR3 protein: CASSFSQGAEETQYF; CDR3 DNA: TGTGCCAGCAGCTTCTCCCAGGGGGCGGAAGAGACCCAGTACTTC
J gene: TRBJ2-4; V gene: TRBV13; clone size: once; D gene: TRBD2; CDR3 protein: CASRKAGFKNIQYF; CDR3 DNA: TGTGCCAGCAGGAAAGCGGGGTTCAAAAACATTCAGTACTTC
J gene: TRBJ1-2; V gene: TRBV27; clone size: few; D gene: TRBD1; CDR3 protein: CASSLSGDREAAYGYTF; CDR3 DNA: TGTGCCAGCAGTTTATCGGGTGACAGGGAGGCGGCCTATGGCTACACCTTC
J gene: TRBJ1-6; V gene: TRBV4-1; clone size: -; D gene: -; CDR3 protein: CASSQAAGTNSPLHF; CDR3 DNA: TGCGCCAGCAGCCAAGCCGCAGGCACTAATTCACCCCTCCACTTT
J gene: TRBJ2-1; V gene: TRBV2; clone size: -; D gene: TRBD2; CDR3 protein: CASSKRPSGRAHNEQFF; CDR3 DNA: TGTGCCAGCAGTAAACGGCCTAGCGGGAGGGCCCACAATGAGCAGTTCTTC
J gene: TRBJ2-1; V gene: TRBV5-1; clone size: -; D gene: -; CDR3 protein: CASSGGNSYNEQFF; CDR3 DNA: TGCGCCAGCAGCGGCGGGAATTCCTACAATGAGCAGTTCTTC